These 20 T cell receptor beta chains were all obtained from the same sample, sequenced in a study of CD8+ T cells in alopecia areata. The authors extracted RNA and reverse transcribed it into cDNA as the sequencing template. Sequencing was performed with immunoSEQ multiplex PCR; in TCRdb, only in-frame clones are kept and a portion is missing. Among about 100,000 clones listed, roughly 55% were seen once. Sequencing was performed on NKG2D-low CD8+ T cells sorted from blood. All receptors come from a human donor with alopecia areata.

The rearrangement links TRBV5-6 to TRBJ2-3, with D perhaps given as TRBD1 or TRBD2 (6 bases each). This CDR3 has 12 residues. CDR1 SGHDT and CDR2 YYEEEE come from the germline V gene. Between the trimmed V and J ends, which lost 4 bases and 6 bases, there was a span of 9 bases. The CDR3 sequence: CASSGGRDTQYF. The CDR3 nucleotides read TGTGCCAGCAGCGGGGGGCGGGATACGCAGTATTTT.

The chain carries TRBV19 and TRBJ2-7, with D hard to call. Germline-derived CDR1 and CDR2 are LNHDA and SQIVND (reference sequence). V was trimmed by 10 bases and J by 4 bases, leaving 11 bases between them. This CDR3 contains 11 residues. The CDR3 sequence: CATRVGYEQYF. CDR3 sequence (DNA): TGTGCCACCCGCGTGGGATACGAGCAGTACTTC.

As DNA, the CDR3 is TGTGCCAGCAGTGAAGGCGGGTTTTTCGGGTTTCAGCAGTACTTC. This gives the protein CASSEGGFFGFQQYF. This chain joins TRBV6-1 and TRBJ2-7; D may be TRBD2 (5 bases). CDR1 is MNHNS and CDR2 is SASEGT in the germline V gene. This CDR3 has 15 amino acids. V lost 1 base and J lost 8, with 18 bases in between.

The chain is built from TRBV10-2 and TRBJ2-7; 13 positions match TRBD2. This CDR3 spans 18 amino acids. Per the germline V gene, CDR1 is WSHSY and CDR2 is SAAADI. The junction had 7 bases not matched to a gene; V was cut back by 2 bases and J by 0 bases. The CDR3 loop is CASSEGLAGEPSSYEQYF. The CDR3 coding sequence is TGCGCCAGCAGTGAGGGACTAGCGGGAGAACCAAGCTCCTACGAGCAGTACTTC.

The chain carries TRBV11-2 and TRBJ2-1; 11 bases match TRBD2. This CDR3 has 16 amino acids. Germline assignment: CDR1 SGHAT and CDR2 FQNNGV. V shed 8 bases and J 7 bases; nucleotides not matched to a gene: 13. The CDR3 sequence is CASVLIAGGKGNEQFF. Here the CDR3 DNA reads TGTGCCAGCGTTCTTATAGCGGGAGGGAAGGGGAATGAGCAGTTCTTC.

This chain uses TRBV29-1 with TRBJ1-1, with a possible D match to TRBD1 (5 bases). Germline values: CDR1 SQVTM, CDR2 ANQGSEA. V was cut by 7 bases and J by 0 bases, with 15 bases left in between. The CDR3 totals 14 residues. CDR3 in DNA: TGCAGCGGACGGGACCCCCCAATGAACACTGAAGCTTTCTTT. It is translated as CSGRDPPMNTEAFF. The complete variable domain, with remaining parts taken from reference TRBV29-1 and TRBJ1-1, reads SAVISQKPSRDICQRGTSLTIQCQVDSQVTMMFWYRQQPGQSLTLIATANQGSEATYESGFVIDKFPISRPNLTFSTLTVSNMSPEDSSIYLCSGRDPPMNTEAFFGQGTRLTVV.

J is TRBJ2-2 and V is TRBV6-5; a possible D gene is TRBD1 (5 bases). Trimming removed 2 bases from V and 6 bases from J, with 7 bases in between. The CDR3 spans 13 residues. In germline, CDR1 is MNHEY, CDR2 SVGAGI. In DNA form, the CDR3 reads TGTGCCAGCAGTTACGGGGCGGCCGGGGAGCTGTTTTTT. Its translation is CASSYGAAGELFF.

This clone was picked up one time. The chain uses TRBV13 and TRBJ1-5; tentatively, D is TRBD1 (6 bases). The V and J ends lost 4 bases and 2 bases respectively, with 9 bases between them. The germline V gene has CDR1 PRHDT and CDR2 FYEKMQ (reference sequence). CDR3 size: 14 residues. CDR3 amino acids: CASSSRTGNQPQHF. The CDR3 region has the DNA TGTGCCAGCAGCTCCCGGACAGGCAATCAGCCCCAGCATTTT.

J is TRBJ2-3 and V is TRBV28; 10 bases are a match to TRBD2. The CDR3 runs to 16 residues. Trimming took 6 bases from V and 7 from J; bases not matched to a gene: 13. Germline values: CDR1 MDHEN, CDR2 SYDVKM. DNA for the CDR3: TGTGCCAGCAGCCGAACTAGCGGGGCGATTCGGAATACGCAGTATTTT. Protein product: CASSRTSGAIRNTQYF.

J is TRBJ1-1 and V is TRBV6-5; maybe TRBD1 (5 bases). V lost 0 bases, J lost 8 bases, and 10 bases lay in between. CDR1 MNHEY and CDR2 SVGAGI come from the germline V gene. The CDR3 contains 13 residues. In DNA form, the CDR3 reads TGTGCCAGCAGTTACTCGGGGCAGCCAGAAGCTTTCTTT. It yields the protein CASSYSGQPEAFF.

This chain uses TRBV14 with TRBJ2-5; 16 nucleotides align to TRBD2. Germline loops: CDR1 SGHDN, CDR2 FVKESK. This CDR3 is 17 amino acids long. V trimming: 3 bases; J trimming: 5 bases; junction bases outside the gene matches: 6. The CDR3 DNA sequence: TGTGCCAGCAGCCAGGAGGGACTAGCGGGAGGGCCGGAGACCCAGTACTTC. Its protein is CASSQEGLAGGPETQYF.

The V gene is TRBV5-6, the J gene TRBJ1-4; no clear D gene. V lost 0 bases and J 14 bases, leaving 14 bases between the germline ends. Germline V gene lookup returns CDR1 SGHDT and CDR2 YYEEEE. CDR3 length equals 13 residues. The CDR3 nucleotides are TGTGCCAGCAGCTTGGGTTCGTACACCCTCCTGTTTTTT. This encodes CASSLGSYTLLFF.

This clone was seen a few times. This sequence joins TRBV5-1 and TRBJ1-2; the match to TRBD1 covers 8 bases. Trimming cost V 4 bases and J 7 bases; bases outside gene matches: 9. This CDR3 spans 14 amino acids. Germline V gene data show CDR1 as SGHRS and CDR2 as YFSETQ. The chain's CDR3 is CASSGGQGSSGYTF. The CDR3 DNA sequence: TGCGCCAGCAGCGGAGGACAGGGTTCGTCTGGCTACACCTTC.

The genes are TRBV7-8 and TRBJ2-7; D is undetermined. V was pared by 3 bases and J by 1 base, with 10 bases between. This CDR3 is built from 14 residues. Germline V gene lookup returns CDR1 SGHVS and CDR2 FQNEAQ. This CDR3 reads CASSLGLGSYEQYF. CDR3 DNA sequence: TGTGCCAGCAGCTTGGGGTTGGGATCCTACGAGCAGTACTTC.

This chain uses TRBV9 with TRBJ2-7, with D tentatively TRBD1 or TRBD2 (5 bases each). In germline, CDR1 is SGDLS, CDR2 YYNGEE. This CDR3 spans 14 amino acids. Between the trimmed V and J ends, which lost 4 bases and 0 bases, there was a span of 11 bases. The CDR3 sequence is CASSPRGGSYEQYF. The CDR3 DNA reads TGTGCCAGCAGCCCACGTGGGGGCTCCTACGAGCAGTACTTC.

The rearrangement joins TRBV25-1 to TRBJ2-1; TRBD2 might be the D (6 bases). The CDR3 is 15 residues long. Germline V CDR1 and CDR2: MGHDK, SYGVNS. V was clipped by 6 bases and J by 0 bases, with 12 bases between them. CDR3: CASRPSVSSYNEQFF. CDR3 sequence (DNA): TGTGCCAGCAGGCCTAGCGTGAGCTCCTACAATGAGCAGTTCTTC.

In its sample, this clone was seen a few times. The chain recombines TRBV7-2 with TRBJ2-3; unclear D gene. Per the germline V gene, CDR1 is SGHTA and CDR2 is FQGNSA. Trimming pared 4 bases from V and 4 bases from J, leaving 6 bases between. The CDR3 totals 12 residues. CDR3: CASSSSADTQYF. In DNA form, the CDR3 reads TGTGCCAGCAGCTCAAGCGCAGATACGCAGTATTTT.

This sequence joins TRBV19 and TRBJ1-2; TRBD1 aligns across 7 bases. The germline gives CDR1 LNHDA, CDR2 SQIVND (reference sequence). The CDR3 spans 13 residues. After removal of 6 bases from V and 4 bases from J, the junction contained 5 bases not matched to a gene. CDR3 in DNA: TGTGCCAGTAGAGGGGGCTCAGGCTATGGCTACACCTTC. It translates to CASRGGSGYGYTF. Full variable domain (rest looked up from reference TRBV19 and TRBJ1-2): DGGITQSPKYLFRKEGQNVTLSCEQNLNHDAMYWYRQDPGQGLRLIYYSQIVNDFQKGDIAEGYSVSREKKESFPLTVTSAQKNPTAFYLCASRGGSGYGYTFGSGTRLTVV.

The chain has TRBV27 and TRBJ1-5; D is unresolved. CDR3 size: 12 residues. Germline V gene lookup returns CDR1 MNHEY and CDR2 SMNVEV (reference sequence). V shed 8 bases and J shed 9 bases, with 14 bases lying between them. The CDR3 sequence: CASGQSGRPQHF. CDR3 in DNA: TGTGCCAGCGGCCAAAGCGGTAGGCCCCAGCATTTT.

In this sample, this clone turned up a few times. This chain connects TRBV2 to TRBJ2-7; D gene ambiguous. From germline, CDR1 is SNHLY and CDR2 FYNNEI. With 8 bases removed from V and 1 base from J, the gap between germline ends came to 9 bases. CDR3 size: 12 residues. The CDR3 DNA is TGTGCCAGCTCAGTGGGTTCCTACGAGCAGTACTTC. This encodes CASSVGSYEQYF.